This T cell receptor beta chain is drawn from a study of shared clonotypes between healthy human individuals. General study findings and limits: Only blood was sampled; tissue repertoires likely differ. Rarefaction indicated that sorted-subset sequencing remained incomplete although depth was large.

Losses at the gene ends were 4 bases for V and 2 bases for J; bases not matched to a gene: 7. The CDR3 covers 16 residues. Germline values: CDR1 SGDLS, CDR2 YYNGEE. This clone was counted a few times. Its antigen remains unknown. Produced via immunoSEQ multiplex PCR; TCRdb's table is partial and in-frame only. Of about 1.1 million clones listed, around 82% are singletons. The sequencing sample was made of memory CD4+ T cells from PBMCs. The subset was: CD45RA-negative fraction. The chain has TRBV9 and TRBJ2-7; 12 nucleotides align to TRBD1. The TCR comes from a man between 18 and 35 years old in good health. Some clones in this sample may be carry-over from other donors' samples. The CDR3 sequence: CASSKGQGAITYEQYF. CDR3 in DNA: TGTGCCAGCAGCAAGGGACAGGGGGCAATCACCTACGAGCAGTACTTC.